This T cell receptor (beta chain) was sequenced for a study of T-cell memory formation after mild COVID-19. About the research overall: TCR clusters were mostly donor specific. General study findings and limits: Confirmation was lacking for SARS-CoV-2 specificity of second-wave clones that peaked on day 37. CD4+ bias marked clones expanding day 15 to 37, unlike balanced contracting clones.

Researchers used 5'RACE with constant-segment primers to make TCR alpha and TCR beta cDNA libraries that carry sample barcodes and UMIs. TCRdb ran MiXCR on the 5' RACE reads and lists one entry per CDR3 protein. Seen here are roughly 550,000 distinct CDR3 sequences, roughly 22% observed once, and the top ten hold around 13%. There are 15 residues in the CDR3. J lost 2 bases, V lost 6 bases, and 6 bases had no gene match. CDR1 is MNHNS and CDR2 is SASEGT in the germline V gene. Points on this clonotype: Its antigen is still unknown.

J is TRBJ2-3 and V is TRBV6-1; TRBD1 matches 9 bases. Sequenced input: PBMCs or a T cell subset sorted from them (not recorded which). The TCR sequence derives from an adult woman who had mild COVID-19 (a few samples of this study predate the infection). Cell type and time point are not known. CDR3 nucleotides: TGTGCCAGCAGGGCCGGGACAGGGTACACAGATACGCAGTATTTT. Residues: CASRAGTGYTDTQYF.